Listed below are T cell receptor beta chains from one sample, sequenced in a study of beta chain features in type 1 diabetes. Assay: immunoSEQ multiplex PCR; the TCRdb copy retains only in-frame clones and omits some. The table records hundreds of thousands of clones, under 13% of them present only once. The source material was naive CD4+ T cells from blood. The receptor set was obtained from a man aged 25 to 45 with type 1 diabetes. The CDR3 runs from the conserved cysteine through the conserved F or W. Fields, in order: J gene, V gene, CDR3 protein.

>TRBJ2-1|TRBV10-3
CAISSGGLYNEQFF
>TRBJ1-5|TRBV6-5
CASSLGGTGDQPQHF
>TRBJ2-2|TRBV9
CASSVDGDGGAPGELFF
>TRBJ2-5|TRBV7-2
CASSYQAGDQETQYF
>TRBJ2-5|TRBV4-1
CASSQDGRAQETQYF
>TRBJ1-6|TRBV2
CASFRDSRSPLHF
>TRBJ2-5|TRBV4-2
CASSQGSDGETQYF
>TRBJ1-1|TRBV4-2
CASTREQLMNTEAFF
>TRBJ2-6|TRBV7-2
CASTSWGDRGTAGANVLTF
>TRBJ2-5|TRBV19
CASRGTDQETQYF
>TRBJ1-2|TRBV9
CASSLPKTSRPDYGYTF
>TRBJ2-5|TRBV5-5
CASSTGQRQETQYF